This TCR beta chain was observed in a study of T cell repertoires in cytomegalovirus infection. In the study overall: Public signatures in TCR beta pointed to CMV infection and matching HLA type.

Study conclusions and caveats: People with CMV and the relevant HLA were identified by cumulative public TCR beta family frequency. The ex vivo response showed dominance by HLA-C-restricted CMV-specific TCR beta clonotypes.

TCRdb passed the reads through MiXCR, listing each CDR3 protein once. The sample includes 130,000 or so distinct CDR3 sequences, about 6.5% seen only once; the top ten take about a sixth. The CDR3 has 12 amino acids. Trimming took off 5 bases at V and 10 bases at J, with 14 bases between the two ends. Germline V CDR1 and CDR2: SGHTA, FQGNSA. There are many counts of this clonotype. As yet, its antigen is unknown. The TCR comes from a human donor in good health (CMV status not recorded). Some clones in this sample may be carry-over from other donors' samples. Input material: PBMCs. This chain links TRBV7-2 with TRBJ1-2; no reliable D call. The CDR3 loop reads CASSTSGNPYTF. In nucleotides, the CDR3 is TGTGCCAGCAGCACTTCCGGGAACCCCTACACCTTC.